The 25 T cell receptor beta chains below all came from one sample that was sequenced in a study of T cell responses to AZD1222 COVID-19 vaccine. Repertoires were generated with immunoSEQ multiplex PCR, while TCRdb's copy carries only in-frame clones and drops some. The sample has 200,000 to 250,000 clones, 93% seen once. Here the sequenced sample was peripheral blood, taken on day 0 of MenACWY control vaccination. These receptors were collected from an adult in good health.

The chain links TRBV9 to TRBJ1-5; D not certain. This CDR3 region has 13 residues. V was pared by 4 bases and J by 3 bases, with 8 bases between. Germline V lookup: CDR1 SGDLS, CDR2 YYNGEE. The CDR3 reads CASSPSPNQPQHF. CDR3 coding DNA: TGTGCCAGCAGCCCCTCGCCCAATCAGCCCCAGCATTTT.

The rearrangement joins TRBV3-1 (or the pseudogene TRBV3-2) to TRBJ1-2, with 12 positions matching TRBD1. J was trimmed by 4 bases and V by 4 bases; bases with no gene match: 10. The CDR3 has 17 amino acids. CDR1 is LGHDT and CDR2 is YNNKEL in the germline V gene (reference sequence). In DNA form, the CDR3 reads TGTGCCAGCAGCCCATCGGGACAGGGGGCCACCCCCTATGGCTACACCTTC. Encoded protein: CASSPSGQGATPYGYTF.

V and J are TRBV7-2 and TRBJ2-2; no definite D call. V shed 5 bases and J shed 5 bases, with 9 bases lying between them. The CDR3 runs 13 residues. Germline V lookup: CDR1 SGHTA, CDR2 FQGNSA. For the CDR3, the DNA is TGTGCCAGCAGCCCCCAAGGTACCGGGGAGCTGTTTTTT. Its translation is CASSPQGTGELFF.

This chain joins TRBV6-5 and TRBJ2-2; the D gene could be TRBD1 or TRBD2 (5 bases each). V gave up 5 bases and J gave up 4 bases, with 14 bases separating them. The CDR3 consists of 15 residues. The germline V gene encodes CDR1 MNHEY and CDR2 SVGAGI. The CDR3, as DNA: TGTGCCAGCAGTCCTGGGGGTCGAGGCACCGGGGAGCTGTTTTTT. Its translation: CASSPGGRGTGELFF.

The chain carries TRBV5-1 and TRBJ1-4; D uncertain. Per germline, CDR1 SGHRS and CDR2 YFSETQ. The CDR3 spans 14 residues. The V gene lost 4 bases and the J gene lost 8 bases, with 15 bases spanning the gap. DNA for the CDR3: TGCGCCAGCAGCCCGGGGTCGAAGAAGGAAAAACTGTTTTTT. It encodes CASSPGSKKEKLFF.

The V call is TRBV5-1, the J call TRBJ2-2, with 8 nucleotides matching TRBD1. The CDR3 is 15 amino acids. With 4 bases clipped from V and 8 bases from J, the junction kept 10 bases outside the gene matches. Germline V gene lookup returns CDR1 SGHRS and CDR2 YFSETQ. In nucleotides, the CDR3 is TGCGCCAGCAGCCTGATGGACAGGGCGTTTGGGGAGCTGTTTTTT. Translated: CASSLMDRAFGELFF.

V usage is TRBV7-2 and J usage is TRBJ2-3; TRBD1 matches 7 bases. J gave up 4 bases and V 5 bases, and 9 bases lay outside the gene matches. CDR3 size: 15 residues. Per the germline V gene, CDR1 is SGHTA and CDR2 is FQGNSA. In DNA form, the CDR3 reads TGTGCCAGCAGCAGAGGGACAGCCGTGCCAGATACGCAGTATTTT. Residues: CASSRGTAVPDTQYF.

This clone was observed a handful of times. The rearrangement joins TRBV30 to TRBJ2-5, with D perhaps matching TRBD2 (5 bases). The V gene lost 0 bases and the J gene lost 5 bases, with 10 bases spanning the gap. The CDR3 runs 13 residues. Per the germline V gene, CDR1 is GTSNPN and CDR2 is SVGIG (reference sequence). CDR3 amino acids: CAWSVEGRETQYF. The CDR3 bases are TGTGCCTGGAGTGTAGAGGGTCGGGAGACCCAGTACTTC.

The V gene is TRBV12-3 or TRBV12-4, the J gene TRBJ2-2; unclear D gene. Trimming took 6 bases from V and 3 from J, leaving 8 bases between them. This CDR3 has 13 residues. The chain's CDR3 is CASSRDYTGELFF. The DNA for the CDR3 is TGTGCCAGCAGCCGCGACTACACCGGGGAGCTGTTTTTT.

About this clone itself: The junction does not match germline at one end; this may be a read error. The chain combines TRBV5-5 with TRBJ1-1; 12 bases match TRBD1. The germline V gene has CDR1 SGHKS and CDR2 YYEKEE (reference sequence). The CDR3 sequence is 14 residues long. Written as DNA, the CDR3 is TGTGCCAGCAGTTTGGGACAGGGGGCGACTGAAGCTTTCTTT. This translates into CASSLGQGATEAFF.

The V gene is TRBV5-1, the J gene TRBJ2-7; the D gene is possibly TRBD1 (6 bases). CDR1 is SGHRS, CDR2 YFSETQ, per germline. The V end was cut by 3 bases, the J end by 3 bases, with 13 bases between. The CDR3 has 14 amino acids. The CDR3 nucleotides read TGCGCCAGCAGCTCACAGGGAAGGAACTACGAGCAGTACTTC. This gives the protein CASSSQGRNYEQYF. Full variable domain (outside the CDR3, taken from reference TRBV5-1 and TRBJ2-7): KAGVTQTPRYLIKTRGQQVTLSCSPISGHRSVSWYQQTPGQGLQFLFEYFSETQRNKGNFPGRFSGRQFSNSRSEMNVSTLELGDSALYLCASSSQGRNYEQYFGPGTRLTVT.

The rearrangement uses TRBV21-1 and TRBJ2-3; the table calls TRBD2, which could not be checked here. TRBV21-1 is termed a pseudogene. The CDR3 spans 16 residues. The CDR3 DNA sequence: TGTGCCAGCAGCAAAGAGGGACTCCAGGGCACAGATACGCAGTATTTT. Residues: CASSKEGLQGTDTQYF.

In the case of this clone: The same CDR3 is also encoded by other DNA sequences in this sample. This chain connects TRBV5-1 to TRBJ1-2; 7 positions agree with TRBD1. V lost 4 bases, J lost 2 bases, and 5 bases stayed unmatched. Germline V CDR1 and CDR2: SGHRS, YFSETQ. This CDR3 contains 14 residues. The CDR3 sequence: CASSLGQQNYGYTF. CDR3 coding DNA: TGCGCCAGCAGCCTGGGACAGCAAAACTATGGCTACACCTTC.

The gene calls are TRBV28 and TRBJ1-5; D gene unclear. Germline lookup yields CDR1 MDHEN and CDR2 SYDVKM. The length of the CDR3 is 12 residues. The V gene lost 6 bases and the J gene lost 6 bases, with 9 bases spanning the gap. The CDR3 DNA sequence: TGTGCCAGCAGAGCAGGCGGTCAGCCCCAGCATTTT. Protein sequence: CASRAGGQPQHF. The whole variable domain, filled in from reference TRBV28 and TRBJ1-5, reads DVKVTQSSRYLVKRTGEKVFLECVQDMDHENMFWYRQDPGLGLRLIYFSYDVKMKEKGDIPEGYSVSREKKERFSLILESASTNQTSMYLCASRAGGQPQHFGDGTRLSIL.

The genes are TRBV5-5 and TRBJ1-5; no definite D call. Trimming pared 0 bases from V and 7 bases from J, leaving 11 bases between. From germline, CDR1 is SGHKS and CDR2 YYEKEE (reference sequence). This CDR3 is built from 14 residues. CDR3 protein: CASSLGPEGQPQHF. In DNA form, the CDR3 reads TGTGCCAGCAGCTTGGGCCCAGAAGGGCAGCCCCAGCATTTT.

The chain uses TRBV27 and TRBJ1-4; 8 bases are shared with TRBD1. CDR1 is MNHEY, CDR2 SMNVEV, per germline (reference sequence). The CDR3 covers 14 residues. With 4 bases clipped from V and 8 bases from J, the junction kept 6 bases outside the gene matches. The CDR3 bases are TGTGCCAGCAGTTACAGGGGGATTGGGGAAAAACTGTTTTTT. Translation gives CASSYRGIGEKLFF.

The sample holds one count of this clone. The genes are TRBV7-2 and TRBJ1-5, with 7 positions matching TRBD1. Trimming took 1 base from V and 4 from J; bases not matched to a gene: 4. CDR3 size: 15 residues. Germline V gives CDR1 SGHTA, CDR2 FQGNSA. The CDR3 here is CASSLGPQGNQPQHF. The CDR3 DNA sequence: TGTGCCAGCAGCTTAGGCCCACAGGGGAATCAGCCCCAGCATTTT.

The chain carries TRBV25-1 and TRBJ1-1; TRBD1 might be the D (6 bases). Trimming removed 6 bases from V and 3 bases from J, with 11 bases in between. CDR3 length equals 13 residues. Germline V CDR1 and CDR2: MGHDK, SYGVNS. CDR3 bases: TGTGCCAGCAGCCCGGACAGCCACACTGAAGCTTTCTTT. Its protein is CASSPDSHTEAFF.

The chain is built from TRBV5-1 and TRBJ1-3, with unresolved D. The CDR3 consists of 16 residues. V dropped 0 bases and J dropped 0 bases, with 10 bases sitting between them. Germline V gene sequence: CDR1 SGHRS, CDR2 YFSETQ. CDR3 sequence: CASSLDGSLSGNTIYF. The DNA of the CDR3 is TGCGCCAGCAGCTTGGATGGGTCGCTCTCTGGAAACACCATATATTTT.

This chain connects TRBV7-2 to TRBJ1-4; D is uncertain. V dropped 5 bases and J dropped 2 bases, with 12 bases sitting between them. CDR1 is SGHTA, CDR2 FQGNSA, per germline. There are 15 residues in the CDR3. CDR3 coding DNA: TGTGCCAGCAGCCCAAAACAGACCACTAATGAAAAACTGTTTTTT. Encoded protein: CASSPKQTTNEKLFF.

This sequence joins TRBV9 and TRBJ1-3; D is perhaps TRBD1 (5 bases). Germline CDR1 reads SGDLS; CDR2 reads YYNGEE. CDR3 length: 17 amino acids. The V end lost 4 bases, the J end lost 0 bases, and 17 bases lay between the germline ends. DNA for the CDR3: TGTGCCAGCAGCCTCGGGGCTTCTCTGAGCTCTGGAAACACCATATATTTT. Translation gives CASSLGASLSSGNTIYF.

This chain links TRBV7-2 with TRBJ2-4, with D unresolved. The CDR3 has 16 residues. Germline CDR1 and CDR2: SGHTA and FQGNSA. Trimming pared 3 bases from V and 2 bases from J, leaving 14 bases between. The CDR3 loop is CASSFSAASSKNIQYF. CDR3 bases: TGTGCCAGCAGCTTTTCGGCAGCGTCGTCCAAAAACATTCAGTACTTC.

This clone was detected only once. The rearrangement links TRBV4-1 to TRBJ2-1; TRBD2 aligns across 12 bases. V shed 1 base, J shed 10 bases, and the junction held 8 bases outside the gene matches. Per the germline V gene, CDR1 is MGHRA and CDR2 is YSYEKL. CDR3 length: 16 amino acids. The CDR3 DNA reads TGCGCCAGCAGCCAAGTCACCCCCGGGACTAGCGGGGAGCAGTTCTTC. Amino acid sequence: CASSQVTPGTSGEQFF.

In its sample, this clone was seen once. J is TRBJ1-4 and V is TRBV7-3, with a possible D match to TRBD1 (5 bases). Germline values: CDR1 SGHTA, CDR2 FQGTGA. This CDR3 region has 16 residues. V was cut by 10 bases and J by 5 bases, with 23 bases left in between. The CDR3 loop reads CATNHRSEVSNEKLFF. CDR3 DNA sequence: TGTGCCACAAACCACAGGTCGGAAGTTAGCAATGAAAAACTGTTTTTT.

The chain links TRBV4-2 to TRBJ2-3; possibly TRBD1 or TRBD2 for D (5 bases each). CDR3 length: 17 residues. V lost 0 bases, J lost 0 bases, and 13 bases lay in between. From germline, CDR1 is LGHNA and CDR2 YNFKEQ. The CDR3 nucleotides are TGTGCCAGCAGCCAAGAAAGAGGGGCTTCTAGCACAGATACGCAGTATTTT. Residues: CASSQERGASSTDTQYF.